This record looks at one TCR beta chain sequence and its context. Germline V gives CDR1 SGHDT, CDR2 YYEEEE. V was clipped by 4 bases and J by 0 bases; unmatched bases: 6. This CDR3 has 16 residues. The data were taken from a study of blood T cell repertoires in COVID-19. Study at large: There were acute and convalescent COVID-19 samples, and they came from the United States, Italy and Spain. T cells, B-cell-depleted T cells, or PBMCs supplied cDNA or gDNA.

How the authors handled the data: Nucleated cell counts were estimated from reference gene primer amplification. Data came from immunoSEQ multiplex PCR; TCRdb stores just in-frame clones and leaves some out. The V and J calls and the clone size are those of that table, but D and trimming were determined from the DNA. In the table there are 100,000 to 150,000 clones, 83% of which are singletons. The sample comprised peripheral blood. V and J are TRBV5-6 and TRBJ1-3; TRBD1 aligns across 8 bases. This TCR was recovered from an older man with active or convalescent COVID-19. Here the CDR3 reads CASSAKTGASGNTIYF. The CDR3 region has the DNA TGTGCCAGCAGCGCGAAGACAGGGGCCTCTGGAAACACCATATATTTT. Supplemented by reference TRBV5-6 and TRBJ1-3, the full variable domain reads DAGVTQSPTHLIKTRGQQVTLRCSPKSGHDTVSWYQQALGQGPQFIFQYYEEEERQRGNFPDRFSGHQFPNYSSELNVNALLLGDSALYLCASSAKTGASGNTIYFGEGSWLTVV.